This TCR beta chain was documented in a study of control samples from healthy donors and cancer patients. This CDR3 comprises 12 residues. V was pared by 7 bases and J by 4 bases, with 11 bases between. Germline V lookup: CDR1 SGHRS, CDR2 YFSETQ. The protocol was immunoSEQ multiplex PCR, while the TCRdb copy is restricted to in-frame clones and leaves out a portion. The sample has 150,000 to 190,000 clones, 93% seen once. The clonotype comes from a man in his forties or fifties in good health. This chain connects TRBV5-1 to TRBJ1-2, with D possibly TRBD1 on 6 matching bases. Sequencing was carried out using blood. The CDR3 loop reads CASRLDSYGYTF. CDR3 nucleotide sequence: TGCGCCAGCCGATTGGACAGCTATGGCTACACCTTC.